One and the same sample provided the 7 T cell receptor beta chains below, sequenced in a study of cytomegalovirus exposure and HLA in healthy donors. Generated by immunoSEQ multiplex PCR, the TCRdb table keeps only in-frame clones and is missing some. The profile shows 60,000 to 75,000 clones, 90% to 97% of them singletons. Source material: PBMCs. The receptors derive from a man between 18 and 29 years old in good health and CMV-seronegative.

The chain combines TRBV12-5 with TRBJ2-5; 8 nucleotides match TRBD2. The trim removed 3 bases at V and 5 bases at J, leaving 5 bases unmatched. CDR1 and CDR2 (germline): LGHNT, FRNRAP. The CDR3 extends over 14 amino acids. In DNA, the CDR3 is TGTGCTAGTGGTTTCGGGGGGGCTGGGGAGACCCAGTACTTC. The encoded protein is CASGFGGAGETQYF.

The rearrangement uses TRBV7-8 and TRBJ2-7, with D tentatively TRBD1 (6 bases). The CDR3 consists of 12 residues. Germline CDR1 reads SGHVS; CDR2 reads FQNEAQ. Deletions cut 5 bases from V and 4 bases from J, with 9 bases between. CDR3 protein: CASSEQGYEQYF. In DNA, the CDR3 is TGTGCCAGCAGCGAACAGGGATACGAGCAGTACTTC.

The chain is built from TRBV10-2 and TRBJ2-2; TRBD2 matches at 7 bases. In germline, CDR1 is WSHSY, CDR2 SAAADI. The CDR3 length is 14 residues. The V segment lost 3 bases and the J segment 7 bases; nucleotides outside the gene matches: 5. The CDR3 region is CASSEGLVIGELFF. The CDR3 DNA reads TGCGCCAGCAGTGAAGGACTAGTTATCGGGGAGCTGTTTTTT.

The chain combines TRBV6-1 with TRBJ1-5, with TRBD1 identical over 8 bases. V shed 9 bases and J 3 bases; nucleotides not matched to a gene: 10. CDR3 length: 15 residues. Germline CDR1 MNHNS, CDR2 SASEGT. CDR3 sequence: CASTLTGAPNQPQHF. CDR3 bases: TGTGCCAGTACCCTGACAGGGGCTCCCAATCAGCCCCAGCATTTT.

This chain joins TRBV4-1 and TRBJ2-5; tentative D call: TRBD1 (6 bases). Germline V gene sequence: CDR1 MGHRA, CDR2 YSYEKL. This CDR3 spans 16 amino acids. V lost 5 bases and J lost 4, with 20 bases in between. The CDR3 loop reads CASSYRETMVVETQYF. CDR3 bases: TGCGCCAGCAGCTACAGGGAGACGATGGTGGTAGAGACCCAGTACTTC.

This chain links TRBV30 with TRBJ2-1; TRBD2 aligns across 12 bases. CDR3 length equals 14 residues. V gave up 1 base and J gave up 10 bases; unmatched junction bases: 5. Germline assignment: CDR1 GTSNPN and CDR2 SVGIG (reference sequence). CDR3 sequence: CAWSGTSGVGEQFF. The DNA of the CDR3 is TGTGCCTGGAGTGGGACTAGCGGGGTGGGAGAGCAGTTCTTC.

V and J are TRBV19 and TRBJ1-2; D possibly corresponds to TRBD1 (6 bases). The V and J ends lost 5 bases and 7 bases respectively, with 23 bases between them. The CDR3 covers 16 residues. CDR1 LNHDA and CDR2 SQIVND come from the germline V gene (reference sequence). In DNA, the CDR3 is TGTGCCAGTAGTTCATTAATGGGACATTTCTACCGTGGCTACACCTTC. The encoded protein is CASSSLMGHFYRGYTF.